The 17 T cell receptor beta chains presented below share a single source sample, sequenced in a study of shared clonotypes between healthy human individuals. TCRdb's table, derived via immunoSEQ multiplex PCR, lists solely in-frame clones and lacks some. The sample consists of millions of clones, around nine tenths of them appearing once. Input material: naive CD4+ T cells sorted from blood. Subset noted: CD45RA+ positively selected. The receptor source for this set is a man between 18 and 29 years old in good health.

The chain employs TRBV10-3 and TRBJ2-3, with 14 positions matching TRBD2. The CDR3 extends over 16 amino acids. CDR1 is ENHRY and CDR2 is SYGVKD in the germline V gene. Trimming cost V 4 bases and J 3 bases; bases outside gene matches: 3. The CDR3, as DNA: TGTGCCATCAGTGGTGGGACTAGCGGGAGAACAGATACGCAGTATTTT. This sequence encodes CAISGGTSGRTDTQYF.

This clone was detected only once. DNA for the CDR3: TGCGCCAGCAGCCAAGTACTCCACACAGATACGCAGTATTTT. Protein: CASSQVLHTDTQYF. This sequence joins TRBV4-1 and TRBJ2-3; D unresolved. The CDR3 length is 14 residues. Trimming cost V 1 base and J 2 bases, with 7 bases left between them. Germline lookup yields CDR1 MGHRA and CDR2 YSYEKL.

V gene TRBV10-3 combines with J gene TRBJ2-7; 14 nucleotides align to TRBD2. From germline, CDR1 is ENHRY and CDR2 SYGVKD. Unmatched junction bases numbered 5, after V lost 2 bases and J lost 5 bases. CDR3 length: 16 amino acids. DNA for the CDR3: TGTGCCATCAGTGAGGGGGGACTAGCGGGAGTAAACGAGCAGTACTTC. The encoded protein is CAISEGGLAGVNEQYF.

V and J are TRBV5-6 and TRBJ2-2; perhaps D is TRBD1 or TRBD2 (6 bases each). The V gene's germline CDR1 is SGHDT and CDR2 YYEEEE. The length of the CDR3 is 12 residues. V shed 5 bases and J shed 7 bases, with 9 bases lying between them. CDR3 coding DNA: TGTGCCAGCAGGCGGGACATCGGGGAGCTGTTTTTT. It specifies CASRRDIGELFF.

On this clone itself: This sample also contains other DNA sequences that code for the same CDR3. The chain links TRBV28 to TRBJ2-7; 7 bases line up with TRBD2. V was pared by 3 bases and J by 3 bases, with 2 bases of the junction left unmatched. Germline lookup yields CDR1 MDHEN and CDR2 SYDVKM. The CDR3 totals 13 residues. The CDR3 nucleotides are TGTGCCAGCAGTTTGGGCGGGAGCTACGAGCAGTACTTC. It yields the protein CASSLGGSYEQYF.

The gene calls are TRBV4-3 and TRBJ2-2; no reliable D call. Per germline, CDR1 LGHNA and CDR2 YSLEER. This CDR3 has 14 amino acids. V lost 0 bases and J lost 6, with 8 bases in between. The CDR3 is CASSQDVKAGELFF. In DNA, the CDR3 is TGCGCCAGCAGCCAAGATGTGAAGGCCGGGGAGCTGTTTTTT.

For this clone: The same CDR3 can be traced to other DNA sequences in this sample. The V and J genes are TRBV4-3 and TRBJ2-7, with a tentative D call TRBD1 (5 bases). The CDR3 has 15 amino acids. The V end lost 1 base, the J end lost 0 bases, and 10 bases lay between the germline ends. Germline CDR1 is LGHNA and CDR2 is YSLEER. The CDR3: CASSQVPDSSYEQYF. The CDR3 DNA follows: TGCGCCAGCAGCCAAGTTCCAGACAGCTCCTACGAGCAGTACTTC.

The genes are TRBV18 and TRBJ1-1; D remains unclear. V shed 3 bases and J shed 1 base, with 12 bases lying between them. The germline gives CDR1 KGHSH, CDR2 LQKENI. This CDR3 region has 15 residues. CDR3 DNA sequence: TGTGCCAGCTCACCTCCGGCCGGGTCGAACACTGAAGCTTTCTTT. Amino acids: CASSPPAGSNTEAFF.

The chain employs TRBV27 and TRBJ1-4, with TRBD1 matching over 8 bases. Per the germline V gene, CDR1 is MNHEY and CDR2 is SMNVEV (reference sequence). Germline trimming cut 2 bases from V and 5 bases from J; bases unmatched to any gene: 4. CDR3 size: 15 residues. CDR3 in DNA: TGTGCCAGCAGTTTAATATCAGGGGGCAATGAAAAACTGTTTTTT. This gives the protein CASSLISGGNEKLFF.

The chain uses TRBV28 and TRBJ2-5; possible D gene TRBD2, 6 bases. This CDR3 spans 17 amino acids. Trimming took off 6 bases at V and 3 bases at J, with 23 bases between the two ends. Germline values: CDR1 MDHEN, CDR2 SYDVKM. This CDR3 is CASRRTLVGRRKETQYF. The CDR3 DNA follows: TGTGCCAGCAGACGGACGCTCGTTGGGAGGCGCAAAGAGACCCAGTACTTC.

This clone was seen more than once but under ten times. This chain joins TRBV30 and TRBJ2-7; D is ambiguous. Germline lookup yields CDR1 GTSNPN and CDR2 SVGIG (reference sequence). The CDR3 sequence is 12 residues long. V was clipped by 0 bases and J by 5 bases, with 8 bases between them. The CDR3 loop reads CAWSVLPHEQYF. The CDR3 nucleotides read TGTGCCTGGAGTGTTCTCCCCCACGAGCAGTACTTC. Using reference TRBV30 and TRBJ2-7 for the parts outside the CDR3, the full variable domain is SQTIHQWPATLVQPVGSPLSLECTVEGTSNPNLYWYRQAAGRGLQLLFYSVGIGQISSEVPQNLSASRPQDRQFILSSKKLLLSDSGFYLCAWSVLPHEQYFGPGTRLTVT.

The chain combines TRBV27 with TRBJ2-7; 7 bases are shared with TRBD1. CDR3 length: 18 residues. With 3 bases clipped from V and 2 bases from J, the junction kept 16 bases outside the gene matches. The V gene's germline CDR1 is MNHEY and CDR2 SMNVEV (reference sequence). As DNA, the CDR3 is TGTGCCAGCAGTTTTACCTACCTACAGGGGAAAGGGACCTACGAGCAGTACTTC. It encodes CASSFTYLQGKGTYEQYF.

The chain has TRBV10-3 and TRBJ2-5, with a tentative D call TRBD2 (6 bases). From germline, CDR1 is ENHRY and CDR2 SYGVKD. The V gene lost 2 bases and the J gene lost 5 bases, with 18 bases spanning the gap. The CDR3 spans 16 residues. DNA for the CDR3: TGTGCCATCAGTGAGCTCTTGGCGGGTGGAGGGGAGACCCAGTACTTC. This gives the protein CAISELLAGGGETQYF.

The chain is built from TRBV5-4 and TRBJ2-7; possibly TRBD2 for D (5 bases). CDR1 and CDR2 (germline): SGHNT, YYREEE (reference sequence). The CDR3 is 14 amino acids. V was shortened by 9 bases and J by 2 bases, with 18 bases between the two germline ends. CDR3 DNA sequence: TGTGCCACCACCATGGGTGGGAGTCCCTACGAGCAGTACTTC. This gives the protein CATTMGGSPYEQYF.

CDR3 bases: TGTGCCAGCAGCTTAGTTGCTTCCCAAAACACTGAAGCTTTCTTT. As protein: CASSLVASQNTEAFF. This chain connects TRBV7-2 to TRBJ1-1; no clear D gene. This CDR3 has 15 residues. Trimming removed 1 base at V and 2 bases at J, with 11 bases between. Per the germline V gene, CDR1 is SGHTA and CDR2 is FQGNSA.

V and J are TRBV28 and TRBJ2-5, with TRBD2 identical over 9 bases. The CDR3 covers 13 residues. Germline V gene sequence: CDR1 MDHEN, CDR2 SYDVKM. CDR3 sequence: CATSGGNQETQYF. CDR3 coding DNA: TGTGCAACGAGCGGGGGGAACCAAGAGACCCAGTACTTC.

This chain joins TRBV7-8 and TRBJ2-3; 10 bases are a match to TRBD2. This CDR3 is 13 amino acids long. The ends lost 5 bases at V and 6 bases at J; junction bases unmatched: 2. Germline V gene lookup returns CDR1 SGHVS and CDR2 FQNEAQ. CDR3 in DNA: TGTGCCAGCAGCAGCGGGAGGGGGGATACGCAGTATTTT. Its protein product is CASSSGRGDTQYF. The full variable domain, completed using reference TRBV7-8 and TRBJ2-3, is GAGVSQSPRYKVAKRGQDVALRCDPISGHVSLFWYQQALGQGPEFLTYFQNEAQLDKSGLPSDRFFAERPEGSVSTLKIQRTQQEDSAVYLCASSSGRGDTQYFGPGTRLTVL.